The TCR beta chain described here comes from a study of blood T cell repertoires in COVID-19. The protocol was immunoSEQ multiplex PCR, while the TCRdb copy is restricted to in-frame clones and leaves out a portion. The sample consists of about 250,000 clones, roughly three quarters of them appearing once. Germline CDR1 MNHEY, CDR2 SVGAGI. The ends lost 6 bases at V and 6 bases at J; junction bases unmatched: 8. There are 15 residues in the CDR3. Sequenced sample: peripheral blood. This sequence originates from a woman in her thirties or forties with active or convalescent COVID-19. J is TRBJ2-1 and V is TRBV6-5; TRBD2 matches at 10 bases. Here the CDR3 reads CASSPLAGTPNEQFF. DNA for the CDR3: TGTGCCAGCAGCCCACTAGCGGGGACCCCCAATGAGCAGTTCTTC.